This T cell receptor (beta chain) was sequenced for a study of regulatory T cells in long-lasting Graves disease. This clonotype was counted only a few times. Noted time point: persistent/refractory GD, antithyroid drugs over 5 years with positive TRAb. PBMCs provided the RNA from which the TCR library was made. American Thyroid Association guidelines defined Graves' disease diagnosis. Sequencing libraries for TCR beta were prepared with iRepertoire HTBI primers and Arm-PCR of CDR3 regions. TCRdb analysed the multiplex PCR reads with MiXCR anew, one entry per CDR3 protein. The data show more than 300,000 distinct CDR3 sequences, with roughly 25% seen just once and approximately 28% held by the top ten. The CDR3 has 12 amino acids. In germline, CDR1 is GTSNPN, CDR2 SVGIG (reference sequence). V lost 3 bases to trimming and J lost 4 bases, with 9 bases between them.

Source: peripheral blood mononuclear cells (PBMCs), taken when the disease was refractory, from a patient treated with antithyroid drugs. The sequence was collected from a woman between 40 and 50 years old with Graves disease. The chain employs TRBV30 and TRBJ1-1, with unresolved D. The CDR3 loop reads CAWSVVGTEAFF. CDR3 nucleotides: TGTGCCTGGAGCGTGGTTGGCACTGAAGCTTTCTTT. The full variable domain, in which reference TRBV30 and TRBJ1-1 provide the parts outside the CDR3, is SQTIHQWPATLVQPVGSPLSLECTVEGTSNPNLYWYRQAAGRGLQLLFYSVGIGQISSEVPQNLSASRPQDRQFILSSKKLLLSDSGFYLCAWSVVGTEAFFGQGTRLTVV.